Listed below are T cell receptor beta chains from one sample, sequenced in a study of blood T cell repertoires in COVID-19. Produced via immunoSEQ multiplex PCR; TCRdb's table is partial and in-frame only. The table shows under 250,000 clones, with around 85% occurring only once. The sequenced material came from peripheral blood. The source of these receptors is an older woman with active or convalescent COVID-19. The CDR3 runs from the conserved cysteine through the conserved F or W. D genes are given only for firm matches. Clone size is stated in some rows and not others, as once, few, many or a class when expanded.

CDR3nt	CDR3aa	abundance	v_gene	j_gene	d_gene
TGTGCCAGCACCACGGGCGGGGCCGCCTACGAGCAGTACTTC	CASTTGGAAYEQYF	.	TRBV6-5	TRBJ2-7	.
TGTGCCAGCAGCCAAGATTTGCCCGGGACAGGGGACGGCTACACCTTC	CASSQDLPGTGDGYTF	.	TRBV14	TRBJ1-2	TRBD1
TGTGCCAGCAGCCGTTCGGACAGAGCATTAAACTATGGCTACACCTTC	CASSRSDRALNYGYTF	.	TRBV5-5	TRBJ1-2	.
TGTGCCAGCAGTGGGACTTTCACAGATACGCAGTATTTT	CASSGTFTDTQYF	.	TRBV28	TRBJ2-3	.
TGTGCCAGCAGCTCCGGGACAGGGGTCGGGACCCAGTACTTC	CASSSGTGVGTQYF	.	TRBV11-3	TRBJ2-5	TRBD1
TGTGCCAGCAGCTTGGTGACTAGCGTCAATGAGCAGTTCTTC	CASSLVTSVNEQFF	.	TRBV5-4	TRBJ2-1	TRBD2
TGTGCCAGCAATCCGGCGGGACAGGGGGTTAATCAGCCCCAGCATTTT	CASNPAGQGVNQPQHF	.	TRBV27	TRBJ1-5	TRBD1
TGTGCCAGCAGCGTAGGGAGCGAGGGTACGGAGACCCAGTACTTC	CASSVGSEGTETQYF	once	TRBV9	TRBJ2-5	.
TGCAGCGTTGAAGCTCAAGGGACTAGCCCAGATACGCAGTATTTT	CSVEAQGTSPDTQYF	.	TRBV29-1	TRBJ2-3	TRBD2
TGTGCCAGCAGTACGCCACAGGTTACAACTAATGAAAAACTGTTTTTT	CASSTPQVTTNEKLFF	few	TRBV28	TRBJ1-4	.
TGTGCCAGTATGCGGGGACAGGGGGGGGATACGCAGTATTTT	CASMRGQGGDTQYF	once	TRBV19	TRBJ2-3	TRBD1
TGTGCCAGCAGTTTATCGGGGGGCTGGGACACCGGGGAGCTGTTTTTT	CASSLSGGWDTGELFF	.	TRBV28	TRBJ2-2	.
TGTGCCAGCAAACCTAGCGGGAGTTTGTATGAGCAGTTCTTC	CASKPSGSLYEQFF	.	TRBV28	TRBJ2-1	TRBD2
TGTGCCAGCAAGAAGGCCTCCGAGGGCACTGAAGCTTTCTTT	CASKKASEGTEAFF	.	TRBV2	TRBJ1-1	.
TGTGCCAGTAGTATAGGGGCGGGAGAAGAGACCCAGTACTTC	CASSIGAGEETQYF	.	TRBV19	TRBJ2-5	TRBD2
TGTGCCGGGTCCCCCGGGACAGGGCGTAATGAAAAACTGTTTTTT	CAGSPGTGRNEKLFF	.	TRBV30	TRBJ1-4	TRBD1
TGCAGCTCCTCCCCGACTGTACCAGGGGAGACCCAGTACTTC	CSSSPTVPGETQYF	.	TRBV29-1	TRBJ2-5	.
TGTGCCAGCAGCCTAGGGCTTCGTACTGAAGCTTTCTTT	CASSLGLRTEAFF	.	TRBV7-2	TRBJ1-1	.
TGCGCCAGCAGCTTGGCGTGGGGGGAGGCTGAAGCTTTCTTT	CASSLAWGEAEAFF	.	TRBV5-1	TRBJ1-1	.
TGTGCCAGCAGCTCCCCATCGAACACCGGGGAGCTGTTTTTT	CASSSPSNTGELFF	.	TRBV7-2	TRBJ2-2	.
TGTGCCTGGAGTCCGAAGCGTAATGAGCAGTTCTTC	CAWSPKRNEQFF	.	TRBV30	TRBJ2-1	.
TGTGCCAGCAGCCCTTCATTCACGACAGGTCATTATAATTCACCCCTCCACTTT	CASSPSFTTGHYNSPLHF	.	TRBV4-2	TRBJ1-6	.
TGTGCCAGCAGCGTAGCTGGGGCTAGCGGGACATACAATGAGCAGTTCTTC	CASSVAGASGTYNEQFF	.	TRBV9	TRBJ2-1	TRBD2
TGTGCCAGCAGCTTCCAACTAGCACCCTTCAACAATGAGCAGTTCTTC	CASSFQLAPFNNEQFF	few	TRBV11-1	TRBJ2-1	.
TGCGCCAGCAGCTTGGAAGTGGGGACTTCGAGGTACGAGCAGTACTTC	CASSLEVGTSRYEQYF	.	TRBV5-1	TRBJ2-7	.
TGTGCCAGCAGCCGAGGGGGGCGGGGGTCCTACAATGAGCAGTTCTTC	CASSRGGRGSYNEQFF	few	TRBV5-4	TRBJ2-1	.